One sample yielded the 10 T cell receptor beta chains listed below, sequenced in a study of Tregs in tolerant kidney transplant recipients. Clones were sequenced by immunoSEQ multiplex PCR, and TCRdb holds only the in-frame ones, with some missing. Among some 70,000 clones listed, over 85% were seen once. The sequenced sample was CD8+ T cells from blood, obtained before the transplant. The receptors here all came from a human donor who received a combined kidney and bone marrow transplant.

The chain links TRBV6-5 to TRBJ2-1; D perhaps matches TRBD2 (6 bases). Deletions cut 6 bases from V and 2 bases from J, with 14 bases between. CDR1 MNHEY and CDR2 SVGAGI come from the germline V gene. CDR3 length: 15 residues. The CDR3 sequence: CASSLGVAAYNEQFF. The DNA for the CDR3 is TGTGCCAGCAGCCTCGGGGTAGCGGCCTACAATGAGCAGTTCTTC.

CDR3 nucleotides: TGTGCCAGCAGTGAACCTGGACAGGGGGAAGACACTGAAGCTTTCTTT. It encodes CASSEPGQGEDTEAFF. The chain has TRBV2 and TRBJ1-1; 10 bases are a match to TRBD1. The CDR3 length is 16 residues. Per the germline V gene, CDR1 is SNHLY and CDR2 is FYNNEI. The ends lost 2 bases at V and 3 bases at J; junction bases unmatched: 6.

The CDR3 DNA reads as TGTGCCAGCAGCCACGGACAGGGGTTAGTCTACGAGCAGTACTTC. This encodes CASSHGQGLVYEQYF. This sequence joins TRBV7-6 and TRBJ2-7, with TRBD1 matching 9 bases. V lost 5 bases to trimming and J lost 3 bases; unmatched junction nucleotides: 8. Germline CDR1 and CDR2: SGHVS and FNYEAQ. The CDR3 extends over 15 amino acids.

This clone has a handful of counts. The chain employs TRBV2 and TRBJ2-7, with unresolved D. V lost 4 bases and J lost 1, with 5 bases in between. This CDR3 has 12 amino acids. Germline CDR1 SNHLY, CDR2 FYNNEI. CDR3: CASSVESYEQYF. As DNA, the CDR3 is TGTGCCAGCAGTGTGGAGTCCTACGAGCAGTACTTC.

J is TRBJ1-2 and V is TRBV6-5, with a tentative D call TRBD1 (5 bases). The V gene lost 6 bases and the J gene lost 5 bases, with 13 bases spanning the gap. Per the germline V gene, CDR1 is MNHEY and CDR2 is SVGAGI. This CDR3 comprises 13 residues. CDR3 in amino acids: CASSLGTEYGYTF. The CDR3 region has the DNA TGTGCCAGCAGCCTAGGGACTGAATATGGCTACACCTTC.

This clone has a single count. The rearrangement joins TRBV18 to TRBJ2-1; 10 nucleotides match TRBD2. J was trimmed by 6 bases and V by 3 bases; bases with no gene match: 5. The CDR3 extends over 15 amino acids. The germline CDR1 and CDR2 sequences are KGHSH and LQKENI. The CDR3 nucleotides read TGTGCCAGCTCACCTAGGACTAGCGGTATCAATGAGCAGTTCTTC. It yields the protein CASSPRTSGINEQFF.

This chain connects TRBV6-5 to TRBJ2-7; no clear D. This CDR3 region has 13 residues. CDR1 and CDR2 from the germline V gene are MNHEY and SVGAGI. With 0 bases removed from V and 3 bases from J, the gap between germline ends came to 6 bases. The CDR3 here is CASSYSAFYEQYF. CDR3 bases: TGTGCCAGCAGTTACTCAGCCTTCTACGAGCAGTACTTC.

To note about this clone: An end of the junction differs from the germline gene, which may be a read error. CDR3 nucleotide sequence: TGCAGCGTCGAGTTAGCGAGATTCTCCATACTCTTC. It specifies CSVELARFSILF. The chain combines TRBV29-1 with TRBJ2-7; D might be TRBD2 (5 bases). Per the germline V gene, CDR1 is SQVTM and CDR2 is ANQGSEA. CDR3 length equals 12 residues.

This clone was observed once. J is TRBJ2-3 and V is TRBV7-2; 9 nucleotides match TRBD1. This CDR3 has 15 amino acids. J lost 5 bases, V lost 4 bases, and 7 bases had no gene match. Germline V gene data show CDR1 as SGHTA and CDR2 as FQGNSA. This CDR3 is CASSSTGGVLDTQYF. The CDR3, as DNA: TGTGCCAGCAGCTCAACAGGGGGCGTTTTAGATACGCAGTATTTT.

The chain couples TRBV30 to TRBJ2-5; 9 nucleotides match TRBD2. Gene TRBJ2-7 matches the end of the DNA better, so the J call may be wrong. This CDR3 region has 13 residues. The germline V gene has CDR1 GTSNPN and CDR2 SVGIG (reference sequence). The CDR3 loop is CAWSSGNSYEQYF. DNA of the CDR3: TGTGCCTGGTCTAGCGGGAACTCCTACGAGCAGTACTTC.